These 21 T cell receptor beta chains came from one sample sequenced in a study of shared clonotypes between healthy human individuals. Generated by immunoSEQ multiplex PCR, the TCRdb table keeps only in-frame clones and is missing some. The table lists 500,000 or so clones, approximately 94% of them singletons, with 0.05% to 0.08% in the top ten. The sample comprised naive CD4+ T cells sorted from blood. Subset noted: CD45RA+ positively selected. The receptors shown here come from a woman aged 30 to 39 in good health.

The chain uses TRBV28 and TRBJ1-3; D unresolved. Germline V gives CDR1 MDHEN, CDR2 SYDVKM. The ends were cut back, 6 bases at V and 2 bases at J, with 8 bases in the middle. The CDR3 loop spans 13 amino acids. The CDR3 loop reads CASSHRPGNTIYF. CDR3 DNA sequence: TGTGCCAGCAGCCACCGGCCTGGAAACACCATATATTTT.

In this sample, this clone turned up once. The J gene is TRBJ2-7, the V gene TRBV6-5; possible D gene TRBD1, 6 bases. CDR3 length equals 15 residues. Between the trimmed V and J ends, which lost 5 bases and 0 bases, there was a span of 14 bases. Germline-derived CDR1 and CDR2 are MNHEY and SVGAGI. CDR3 DNA sequence: TGTGCCAGCAGTCGCAGACAGGCCAGCTCCTACGAGCAGTACTTC. It specifies CASSRRQASSYEQYF.

V is TRBV21-1 and J is TRBJ1-5; the DNA was not compared with TRBD1, the D call given in the table. TRBV21-1 is flagged as a pseudogene. The CDR3 length is 14 residues. In DNA, the CDR3 is TGTGCCAGCAGCAAAGTTGTCAGGGATCAGCCCCAGCATTTT. Its translation: CASSKVVRDQPQHF.

The chain carries TRBV2 and TRBJ1-3; weak D call: TRBD1 (5 bases). CDR1 and CDR2 from the germline V gene are SNHLY and FYNNEI. V was pared by 6 bases and J by 3 bases, with 9 bases between. This CDR3 spans 13 amino acids. For the CDR3, the DNA is TGTGCCAGCAGCTACGGGGGTGGAAACACCATATATTTT. Residues: CASSYGGGNTIYF.

V usage is TRBV7-8 and J usage is TRBJ2-5; D is ambiguous. The CDR3 is 10 amino acids. CDR1 is SGHVS and CDR2 is FQNEAQ in the germline V gene. V was clipped by 6 bases and J by 2 bases, with 1 base between them. This CDR3 is CASRQETQYF. In DNA form, the CDR3 reads TGTGCCAGCAGGCAAGAGACCCAGTACTTC.

The CDR3 reads CASTYGGYSNQPQHF. The CDR3 DNA reads TGTGCCAGCACCTATGGGGGCTATAGCAATCAGCCCCAGCATTTT. The chain employs TRBV28 and TRBJ1-5; perhaps TRBD1 as D (6 bases). Germline assignment: CDR1 MDHEN and CDR2 SYDVKM. The CDR3 has 15 amino acids. V was cut by 7 bases and J by 0 bases, with 13 bases left in between.

This chain joins TRBV14 and TRBJ2-7; tentatively, D is TRBD1 (6 bases). V was pared by 3 bases and J by 0 bases, with 12 bases between. The V gene's germline CDR1 is SGHDN and CDR2 FVKESK. The length of the CDR3 is 15 residues. CDR3 amino acids: CASSQWDTASYEQYF. In DNA form, the CDR3 reads TGTGCCAGCAGCCAGTGGGACACAGCCTCCTACGAGCAGTACTTC.

This chain uses TRBV5-6 with TRBJ1-1; tentatively, D is TRBD1 (6 bases). The CDR3 covers 15 residues. V shed 3 bases and J shed 5 bases, with 17 bases lying between them. Germline V gene lookup returns CDR1 SGHDT and CDR2 YYEEEE. The CDR3 is CASSSIGGLGTEAFF. In nucleotides, the CDR3 is TGTGCCAGCAGCTCGATTGGGGGGCTCGGGACTGAAGCTTTCTTT.

This rearrangement joins TRBV7-8 to TRBJ1-1, with D perhaps TRBD1 (6 bases). The CDR3 is made up of 15 amino acids. With 5 bases removed from V and 4 bases from J, the gap between germline ends came to 17 bases. The germline gives CDR1 SGHVS, CDR2 FQNEAQ. As DNA, the CDR3 is TGTGCCAGCAGCCCGGAGGGGGTTTTGGCCACTGAAGCTTTCTTT. Protein: CASSPEGVLATEAFF.

For this clone: Because it lacks the conserved phenylalanine or tryptophan at the end, this CDR3 is likely a read error. The limits of the CDR3 on the DNA are not certain, so only TCRdb's listed CDR3 is given. CDR3: CASSFDGTGR. This chain connects TRBV27 to TRBJ2-7; TRBD1 was called by the table and not checked on the DNA. The V gene's germline CDR1 is MNHEY and CDR2 SMNVEV (reference sequence). The CDR3 is 10 residues long, ends included.

The rearrangement joins TRBV7-9 to TRBJ2-3; 9 bases are shared with TRBD2. The CDR3 loop spans 14 amino acids. Trimming at V came to 1 base and at J to 4 bases, leaving 0 bases not matched to a gene. Per germline, CDR1 SEHNR and CDR2 FQNEAQ (reference sequence). CDR3 in amino acids: CASSLGLAADTQYF. The CDR3 coding sequence is TGTGCCAGCAGCTTAGGACTAGCGGCAGATACGCAGTATTTT.

The chain employs TRBV7-9 and TRBJ2-7; tentatively, D is TRBD1 (6 bases). V was pared by 1 base and J by 2 bases, with 15 bases between. CDR3 length: 16 residues. The germline gives CDR1 SEHNR, CDR2 FQNEAQ (reference sequence). The CDR3 loop reads CASSLDRTARPYEQYF. As DNA, the CDR3 is TGTGCCAGCAGCTTAGATCGGACAGCACGACCCTACGAGCAGTACTTC.

The V call is TRBV13, the J call TRBJ1-1; TRBD1 might be the D (6 bases). The V end lost 4 bases, the J end lost 4 bases, and 10 bases lay between the germline ends. CDR1 is PRHDT and CDR2 is FYEKMQ in the germline V gene (reference sequence). This CDR3 spans 13 amino acids. The CDR3 is CASSSRGGTEAFF. The CDR3 DNA follows: TGTGCCAGCAGCTCCAGGGGAGGCACTGAAGCTTTCTTT.

The chain couples TRBV28 to TRBJ1-2, with TRBD1 matching over 8 bases. This CDR3 region has 13 residues. Germline CDR1 is MDHEN and CDR2 is SYDVKM. J lost 7 bases, V lost 6 bases, and 7 bases had no gene match. In DNA, the CDR3 is TGTGCCAGCAGCAGCCAGGGGGCGGGTGGCTACACCTTC. As protein: CASSSQGAGGYTF.

The rearrangement uses TRBV6-1 and TRBJ1-2; tentative D call: TRBD1 (5 bases). The CDR3 contains 15 residues. The germline CDR1 and CDR2 sequences are MNHNS and SASEGT. Trimming took 3 bases from V and 8 from J, leaving 19 bases between them. CDR3 sequence (DNA): TGTGCCAGCAGTGAGGGGGTTGGCCCCGGGGAAGGCTACACCTTC. Translating gives CASSEGVGPGEGYTF.

This clone was found once. The chain employs TRBV27 and TRBJ2-2; weak D call: TRBD2 (5 bases). The V gene's germline CDR1 is MNHEY and CDR2 SMNVEV (reference sequence). The CDR3 extends over 13 amino acids. Trimming removed 6 bases from V and 5 bases from J, with 10 bases in between. The CDR3 region has the DNA TGTGCCAGCAGGAGGCGAGGGACCGGGGAGCTGTTTTTT. Amino acids: CASRRRGTGELFF.

The chain employs TRBV5-5 and TRBJ2-7, with 11 positions matching TRBD2. The CDR3 is made up of 15 amino acids. Germline V lookup: CDR1 SGHKS, CDR2 YYEKEE (reference sequence). V gave up 0 bases and J gave up 3 bases; unmatched junction bases: 2. The CDR3 bases are TGTGCCAGCAGCTTGGGACTAGCGGGGAACTACGAGCAGTACTTC. It encodes CASSLGLAGNYEQYF.

The gene calls are TRBV18 and TRBJ2-7, with 8 bases lining up with TRBD1. Germline V CDR1 and CDR2: KGHSH, LQKENI. CDR3 length: 15 amino acids. J gave up 4 bases and V 0 bases, and 5 bases lay outside the gene matches. CDR3 nucleotide sequence: TGTGCCAGCTCACCACCGGCAGGGGGCAAATACGAGCAGTACTTC. The encoded protein is CASSPPAGGKYEQYF.

The table lists this clone with a few counts. The chain recombines TRBV7-3 with TRBJ1-5; tentatively, D is TRBD1 (5 bases). CDR1 is SGHTA and CDR2 is FQGTGA in the germline V gene. Trimming left V 2 bases short and J 7 bases short, with 9 bases between. The length of the CDR3 is 13 residues. The CDR3 DNA reads as TGTGCCAGCAGCTTATATGAGGGGCAGCCCCAGCATTTT. Protein: CASSLYEGQPQHF. Full variable domain (missing parts from reference TRBV7-3 and TRBJ1-5): GAGVSQTPSNKVTEKGKYVELRCDPISGHTALYWYRQSLGQGPEFLIYFQGTGAADDSGLPNDRFFAVRPEGSVSTLKIQRTERGDSAVYLCASSLYEGQPQHFGDGTRLSIL.

This chain links TRBV5-1 with TRBJ2-7; D remains unclear. The V and J ends lost 6 bases and 7 bases respectively, with 11 bases between them. The CDR3 has 11 amino acids. Germline V gene data show CDR1 as SGHRS and CDR2 as YFSETQ. The CDR3 DNA reads TGCGCCAGCAAACGCGGCGATGAGCAGTACTTC. Encoded protein: CASKRGDEQYF.

The chain links TRBV15 to TRBJ1-1, with D possibly TRBD1 on 6 matching bases. Between the trimmed V and J ends, which lost 5 bases and 8 bases, there was a span of 12 bases. Germline V CDR1 and CDR2: LNHNV, YYDKDF (reference sequence). The CDR3 consists of 12 residues. In nucleotides, the CDR3 is TGTGCCACCAGCGAACAGGGCTGGGAAGCTTTCTTT. This translates into CATSEQGWEAFF.